The 28 T cell receptor beta chains below come from one sample, sequenced in a study of T-cell memory formation after mild COVID-19. Each CDR3 protein gets one entry after TCRdb re-called the 5' RACE reads with MiXCR. The repertoire holds 140,000 to 150,000 distinct CDR3 sequences, with approximately 5.7% as singletons. The sample comprised PBMCs or a T cell subset sorted from them (not recorded which). Receptors originate from an adult woman who had mild COVID-19 (a few samples of this study predate the infection). Cell type and time point are not known.

This clonotype was observed many times. The chain couples TRBV6-5 to TRBJ2-5; 9 bases are a match to TRBD2. From germline, CDR1 is MNHEY and CDR2 SVGAGI. The V gene end was trimmed by 2 bases and the J gene end by 4 bases; junction bases not matched to a gene: 11. The CDR3 has 17 amino acids. CDR3 loop: CASSYTRISGGGETQYF. The CDR3 region has the DNA TGTGCCAGCAGTTACACCCGAATTAGCGGGGGAGGAGAGACCCAGTACTTC.

Ten or more counts support this clonotype. V is TRBV6-2 or TRBV6-3 and J is TRBJ1-5; possibly TRBD1 for D (6 bases). Germline CDR1 MNHEY, CDR2 SVGEGT. The CDR3 consists of 14 residues. Written as DNA, the CDR3 is TGTAGCACCGGACAGACTAATAGCAATCAGCCCCAGCATTTT. Translated, it gives CSTGQTNSNQPQHF.

There are many counts of this clonotype. This chain uses TRBV5-1 with TRBJ1-2, with no clear D. The CDR3 consists of 14 residues. Germline V gene data show CDR1 as SGHRS and CDR2 as YFSETQ. V was shortened by 6 bases and J by 0 bases, with 12 bases between the two germline ends. The CDR3 coding sequence is TGCGCCAGCACCCCGGAATTCGCTAACTATGGCTACACCTTC. Protein: CASTPEFANYGYTF. The entire variable domain, with the rest obtained from reference TRBV5-1 and TRBJ1-2, is as follows: KAGVTQTPRYLIKTRGQQVTLSCSPISGHRSVSWYQQTPGQGLQFLFEYFSETQRNKGNFPGRFSGRQFSNSRSEMNVSTLELGDSALYLCASTPEFANYGYTFGSGTRLTVV.

This clonotype occurred many times. The junction differs from germline at one of its ends, possibly a read error. J is TRBJ1-4 and V is TRBV29-1; 9 nucleotides match TRBD1. Per the germline V gene, CDR1 is SQVTM and CDR2 is ANQGSEA. The CDR3 runs to 10 residues. CDR3 coding DNA: TGCAGCGTTGAAAGCGGGGACAGGGTTTTT. Translating gives CSVESGDRVF.

Comments on this clonotype: This sequence may be a read error, since a much larger clone differs from it by one base. This chain uses TRBV4-3 with TRBJ2-7; a weak D match, TRBD1 (6 bases). Germline assignment: CDR1 LGHNA and CDR2 YSLEER. With 4 bases removed from V and 6 bases from J, the gap between germline ends came to 7 bases. There are 11 residues in the CDR3. CDR3 region: CASSLTGEQYF. The CDR3 nucleotides read TGCGCCAGCAGCCTGACAGGCGAGCAGTACTTC.

This clonotype was found a few times. This sequence joins TRBV18 and TRBJ1-4; a weak D match, TRBD1 (6 bases). Between the trimmed V and J ends, which lost 6 bases and 3 bases, there was a span of 14 bases. Germline lookup yields CDR1 KGHSH and CDR2 LQKENI. This CDR3 is 15 amino acids long. The CDR3 DNA follows: TGTGCCAGCTCGCGTCCGGGACATCCTAATGAAAAACTGTTTTTT. It translates to CASSRPGHPNEKLFF.

This clonotype has more than one count but fewer than ten. CDR3: CSARGPNYNEQFF. In DNA form, the CDR3 reads TGCAGTGCTAGGGGACCAAACTACAATGAGCAGTTCTTC. The genes are TRBV20-1 and TRBJ2-1, with D possibly being TRBD1 or TRBD2 (5 bases each). The V end was cut by 3 bases, the J end by 3 bases, with 9 bases between. Germline V gives CDR1 DFQATT, CDR2 SNEGSKA (reference sequence). This CDR3 is 13 amino acids long.

At least ten counts were recorded for this clonotype. The gene calls are TRBV5-1 and TRBJ2-3, with 8 bases aligning to TRBD1. V was pared by 1 base and J by 4 bases, with 5 bases of the junction left unmatched. This CDR3 region has 15 residues. Germline assignment: CDR1 SGHRS and CDR2 YFSETQ. CDR3 coding DNA: TGCGCCAGCAGCTTGCAGGGGGCGCGGGCAGATACGCAGTATTTT. Translated: CASSLQGARADTQYF. Full variable domain (missing parts from reference TRBV5-1 and TRBJ2-3): KAGVTQTPRYLIKTRGQQVTLSCSPISGHRSVSWYQQTPGQGLQFLFEYFSETQRNKGNFPGRFSGRQFSNSRSEMNVSTLELGDSALYLCASSLQGARADTQYFGPGTRLTVL.

This clonotype was observed a handful of times. The rearrangement uses TRBV4-3 and TRBJ2-1; 8 bases agree with TRBD2. The V and J ends lost 1 base and 6 bases, in that order; junction bases with no gene match: 5. From germline, CDR1 is LGHNA and CDR2 YSLEER. The CDR3 has 15 amino acids. CDR3 DNA sequence: TGCGCCAGCAGCCAAGGACTAGCGCTGGGCAATGAGCAGTTCTTC. Its protein product is CASSQGLALGNEQFF.

This clonotype occurred a few times. The chain has TRBV7-2 and TRBJ1-1, with a weak D call TRBD1 (6 bases). This CDR3 is 14 amino acids long. V gave up 3 bases and J gave up 5 bases, with 13 bases separating them. Germline assignment: CDR1 SGHTA and CDR2 FQGNSA. In DNA, the CDR3 is TGTGCCAGCAGCTTCCAAACTCAGGGGACTGAAGCTTTCTTT. Amino acids: CASSFQTQGTEAFF.

The chain uses TRBV21-1 and TRBJ2-5; the table's TRBD1 call for D was not verified on the DNA. TRBV21-1 is described as a pseudogene. This CDR3 has 19 amino acids. DNA for the CDR3: TGTGCCAGCAGCAAAGGGGAATATAATGTGGGGGGACCCCTAGAGACCCAGTACTTC. Amino acids: CASSKGEYNVGGPLETQYF.

This clonotype showed up just a few times. The rearrangement uses TRBV4-1 and TRBJ1-3; D is possibly TRBD1 (5 bases). This CDR3 has 17 residues. Per germline, CDR1 MGHRA and CDR2 YSYEKL. Trimming shortened V by 0 bases and J by 2 bases, and 14 bases separated the two germline ends. This chain's CDR3 is CASSQDVGTKTGNTIYF. CDR3 nucleotides: TGCGCCAGCAGCCAAGATGTTGGGACTAAGACTGGAAACACCATATATTTT.

This clonotype was seen only a few times. The rearrangement links TRBV4-1 to TRBJ2-5; 9 bases agree with TRBD1. J was trimmed by 0 bases and V by 0 bases; bases with no gene match: 5. The CDR3 length is 17 residues. Germline values: CDR1 MGHRA, CDR2 YSYEKL. The CDR3 region is CASSQEFGQGYQETQYF. Written as DNA, the CDR3 is TGCGCCAGCAGCCAAGAGTTCGGACAGGGGTACCAAGAGACCCAGTACTTC.

The chain carries TRBV29-1 and TRBJ1-5; 7 nucleotides line up with TRBD1. The junction had 8 bases not matched to a gene; V was cut back by 6 bases and J by 0 bases. The germline gives CDR1 SQVTM, CDR2 ANQGSEA. This CDR3 region has 15 residues. The CDR3 DNA is TGCAGCGTCTCATTTGGGACAGCTAGCAATCAGCCCCAGCATTTT. Amino acids: CSVSFGTASNQPQHF.

This clonotype was seen repeatedly, ten times or more. The V gene is TRBV2, the J gene TRBJ2-2; 9 bases agree with TRBD2. V gave up 6 bases and J gave up 9 bases; unmatched junction bases: 11. Germline CDR1 and CDR2: SNHLY and FYNNEI. This CDR3 spans 15 amino acids. CDR3 in amino acids: CASRGSGGPSRELFF. The CDR3 DNA reads TGTGCCAGCAGGGGAAGCGGGGGGCCCTCCCGGGAGCTGTTTTTT.

In its sample, this clonotype was seen many times. The rearrangement uses TRBV11-3 and TRBJ2-6; 7 nucleotides match TRBD2. V lost 4 bases to trimming and J lost 0 bases; unmatched junction nucleotides: 12. The germline CDR1 and CDR2 sequences are SGHNT and YENEEA. The CDR3 has 19 residues. The CDR3 DNA reads TGTGCCAGCAGCTCGAGGGGAGGGCAGGAAAGCTCTGGGGCCAACGTCCTGACTTTC. This encodes CASSSRGGQESSGANVLTF.

This chain links TRBV24-1 with TRBJ2-1, with D unresolved. The CDR3 sequence is 16 residues long. In germline, CDR1 is KGHDR, CDR2 SFDVKD. V dropped 3 bases and J dropped 8 bases, with 19 bases sitting between them. CDR3 coding DNA: TGTGCCACCAGTGATCCCGGGCCTCCTCGAAGGGATGAGCAGTTCTTC. Its translation is CATSDPGPPRRDEQFF.

This chain connects TRBV14 to TRBJ2-7; 9 bases agree with TRBD1. The CDR3 contains 15 residues. V shed 4 bases, J shed 2 bases, and the junction held 6 bases outside the gene matches. CDR1 SGHDN and CDR2 FVKESK come from the germline V gene. The DNA of the CDR3 is TGTGCCAGCAGCCGACCGGGACAGGGAACCTACGAGCAGTACTTC. Translation gives CASSRPGQGTYEQYF.

The chain recombines TRBV11-2 with TRBJ2-4; D is unclear. This CDR3 region has 14 residues. Per the germline V gene, CDR1 is SGHAT and CDR2 is FQNNGV. V shed 1 base and J shed 8 bases, with 12 bases lying between them. CDR3 nucleotides: TGTGCCAGCAGCTTAGTTCGGCAGTGGTACATTCAGTACTTC. Translating it yields CASSLVRQWYIQYF.

The rearrangement uses TRBV12-3 or TRBV12-4 and TRBJ2-7; tentatively, D is TRBD1 (6 bases). V lost 5 bases and J lost 4, with 15 bases in between. The CDR3 sequence is 14 residues long. In DNA, the CDR3 is TGTGCCAGCAGTAGCCAAGGACAGAAGTACGAGCAGTACTTC. It specifies CASSSQGQKYEQYF.

V and J are TRBV20-1 and TRBJ2-3; 7 positions agree with TRBD2. The J segment lost 1 base and the V segment lost 2 bases, leaving 3 bases of the junction unmatched. Germline CDR1 DFQATT, CDR2 SNEGSKA (reference sequence). There are 14 residues in the CDR3. CDR3 sequence (DNA): TGCAGTGCTAGATCTAGCGGACGCACAGATACGCAGTATTTT. It codes for CSARSSGRTDTQYF.

This chain links TRBV24-1 with TRBJ2-1; TRBD1 aligns across 10 bases. The ends lost 3 bases at V and 7 bases at J; junction bases unmatched: 5. The CDR3 loop spans 15 amino acids. CDR1 is KGHDR and CDR2 is SFDVKD in the germline V gene. CDR3 nucleotides: TGTGCCACCAGTGATAGGACAGGGGGTCGGAATGAGCAGTTCTTC. Amino acids: CATSDRTGGRNEQFF.

This clonotype occurred a few times. The chain carries TRBV20-1 and TRBJ2-2; the D call may be TRBD1 or TRBD2 (6 bases each). Trimming took 0 bases from V and 1 from J, leaving 15 bases between them. The CDR3 length is 17 residues. CDR1 and CDR2 from the germline V gene are DFQATT and SNEGSKA (reference sequence). CDR3 nucleotide sequence: TGCAGTGCTAGAGATACGGGGGCGAGCGGGAACACCGGGGAGCTGTTTTTT. It encodes CSARDTGASGNTGELFF.

The table lists this clonotype with many counts. The germline gene is not matched at one end of the junction; a read error may be the cause. J is TRBJ1-2 and V is TRBV5-4, with D tentatively TRBD1 (6 bases). The CDR3 length is 12 residues. The germline V gene has CDR1 SGHNT and CDR2 YYREEE (reference sequence). CDR3 sequence (DNA): TGTGCCAGCAGGTTGGACAGAAATGGCTACACCTTC. The encoded protein is CASRLDRNGYTF.

This rearrangement joins TRBV7-2 to TRBJ2-7; D not resolved. The V end was cut by 5 bases, the J end by 9 bases, with 17 bases between. In germline, CDR1 is SGHTA, CDR2 FQGNSA. The CDR3 spans 13 residues. The CDR3 is CASSPSTRTGQYF. In DNA, the CDR3 is TGTGCCAGCAGCCCCTCGACCCGAACGGGGCAGTACTTC.

This clonotype was recorded many times. The chain links TRBV21-1 to TRBJ2-7; the table calls TRBD1, which could not be checked here. TRBV21-1 is marked as a pseudogene. There are 14 residues in the CDR3. Here the CDR3 DNA reads TGTGCCAGCAGCGAGACAGGGTACGCCTACGAGCAGTACTTC. Translating gives CASSETGYAYEQYF.

This clonotype was recorded many times. The chain links TRBV9 to TRBJ2-3; the match to TRBD2 covers 7 bases. With 1 base clipped from V and 2 bases from J, the junction kept 7 bases outside the gene matches. Per germline, CDR1 SGDLS and CDR2 YYNGEE. The CDR3 runs 16 residues. CDR3 amino acids: CASSVLAGQNTDTQYF. In nucleotides, the CDR3 is TGTGCCAGCAGCGTATTAGCGGGCCAAAACACAGATACGCAGTATTTT.

The chain is built from TRBV4-2 and TRBJ2-5; 8 nucleotides align to TRBD2. This CDR3 contains 16 residues. CDR1 is LGHNA, CDR2 YNFKEQ, per germline. After removal of 0 bases from V and 5 bases from J, the junction contained 8 bases not matched to a gene. In DNA, the CDR3 is TGTGCCAGCAGCCAAGACAACAGCGGGAGCGGGGAGACCCAGTACTTC. It yields the protein CASSQDNSGSGETQYF.